Following are 30 T cell receptor beta chains from one sample sequenced in a study of blood T cell repertoires in COVID-19. Method: immunoSEQ multiplex PCR; TCRdb's copy keeps in-frame clones and lacks some. The top ten clones hold around 21% of a sample with more than 150,000 clones, around 85% of them seen once. The sample taken for sequencing was peripheral blood. These receptor sequences come from a man aged 65 to 79 with active or convalescent COVID-19.

This chain links TRBV19 with TRBJ1-2; D gene unclear. The CDR3 sequence is 14 residues long. Germline values: CDR1 LNHDA, CDR2 SQIVND (reference sequence). V lost 3 bases, J lost 4 bases, and 12 bases lay in between. The CDR3 loop reads CASSIGERFYGYTF. As DNA, the CDR3 is TGTGCCAGTAGTATCGGGGAGCGATTCTATGGCTACACCTTC.

This clone was seen once. The rearrangement links TRBV29-1 to TRBJ1-1; TRBD1 matches 9 bases. J was trimmed by 5 bases and V by 8 bases; bases with no gene match: 9. This CDR3 comprises 13 residues. Germline V gene lookup returns CDR1 SQVTM and CDR2 ANQGSEA. The CDR3 protein is CSTPGQGRTEAFF. The CDR3 DNA follows: TGCAGCACCCCGGGACAGGGTCGGACTGAAGCTTTCTTT. The variable domain in full, completed from reference TRBV29-1 and TRBJ1-1, reads SAVISQKPSRDICQRGTSLTIQCQVDSQVTMMFWYRQQPGQSLTLIATANQGSEATYESGFVIDKFPISRPNLTFSTLTVSNMSPEDSSIYLCSTPGQGRTEAFFGQGTRLTVV.

In this sample, this clone turned up a few times. The chain links TRBV30 to TRBJ1-2; a weak D match, TRBD1 (5 bases). The V gene lost 0 bases and the J gene lost 8 bases, with 10 bases spanning the gap. The CDR3 has 12 amino acids. Germline values: CDR1 GTSNPN, CDR2 SVGIG (reference sequence). The CDR3 sequence: CAWSVGALGYTF. In DNA, the CDR3 is TGTGCCTGGAGTGTAGGGGCCTTGGGCTACACCTTC.

The chain employs TRBV7-2 and TRBJ1-5; D is undetermined. Germline CDR1 is SGHTA and CDR2 is FQGNSA. The CDR3 runs 15 residues. Trimming removed 1 base from V and 4 bases from J, with 11 bases in between. The CDR3 DNA follows: TGTGCCAGCAGCTTAGAGGCAGGCGGGAATCAGCCCCAGCATTTT. Residues: CASSLEAGGNQPQHF.

CDR3 sequence: CASSQEQRTGWDEKLFF. The CDR3 nucleotides are TGCGCCAGCAGCCAAGAGCAACGGACAGGTTGGGATGAAAAACTGTTTTTT. This chain joins TRBV4-3 and TRBJ1-4; TRBD1 agrees at 7 bases. From germline, CDR1 is LGHNA and CDR2 YSLEER. V was pared by 0 bases and J by 6 bases, with 10 bases of the junction left unmatched. The CDR3 extends over 17 amino acids.

The chain uses TRBV27 and TRBJ2-7, with 8 bases lining up with TRBD1. Germline V gene data show CDR1 as MNHEY and CDR2 as SMNVEV (reference sequence). The length of the CDR3 is 15 residues. V lost 2 bases and J lost 3; bases outside the gene matches: 6. This CDR3 is CASSLQGTGLYEQYF. In nucleotides, the CDR3 is TGTGCCAGCAGTTTACAGGGGACAGGCCTCTACGAGCAGTACTTC.

The chain combines TRBV19 with TRBJ1-2; 10 nucleotides match TRBD1. Germline trimming cut 7 bases from V and 4 bases from J; bases unmatched to any gene: 15. The germline V gene encodes CDR1 LNHDA and CDR2 SQIVND (reference sequence). This CDR3 is built from 17 residues. Written as DNA, the CDR3 is TGTGCCAGTACCAAGCGGGGACAGGGGAGTTTAGGCTATGGCTACACCTTC. Residues: CASTKRGQGSLGYGYTF.

This clone was counted once. The chain is built from TRBV4-3 and TRBJ1-2; D unclear. Trimming left V 1 base short and J 2 bases short, with 11 bases between. CDR3 length equals 15 residues. Germline lookup yields CDR1 LGHNA and CDR2 YSLEER. The CDR3 DNA follows: TGCGCCAGCAGCCAAGGTTCAACAGCCAACTATGGCTACACCTTC. Translation gives CASSQGSTANYGYTF.

The chain links TRBV5-5 to TRBJ2-7; possibly TRBD2 for D (6 bases). The germline V gene has CDR1 SGHKS and CDR2 YYEKEE (reference sequence). CDR3 length equals 13 residues. V shed 1 base and J shed 7 bases, with 12 bases lying between them. The CDR3 spells CASSLRAGREQYF. The DNA of the CDR3 is TGTGCCAGCAGCTTGCGGGCGGGAAGGGAGCAGTACTTC.

The chain has TRBV15 and TRBJ2-1, with 12 bases identical to TRBD2. CDR3 length: 17 residues. Germline CDR1 reads LNHNV; CDR2 reads YYDKDF (reference sequence). V shed 0 bases, J shed 8 bases, and the junction held 8 bases outside the gene matches. CDR3 sequence reads: CATSRDRASGGVDEQFF. Here the CDR3 DNA reads TGTGCCACCAGCAGAGATCGAGCTAGCGGGGGGGTGGATGAGCAGTTCTTC.

The chain uses TRBV19 and TRBJ1-1; 9 nucleotides line up with TRBD1. CDR1 is LNHDA, CDR2 SQIVND, per germline (reference sequence). Germline trimming cut 4 bases from V and 5 bases from J; bases unmatched to any gene: 2. The CDR3 contains 13 residues. This chain's CDR3 is CASSRQGGTEAFF. The CDR3 DNA reads as TGTGCCAGTAGTAGACAGGGGGGGACTGAAGCTTTCTTT.

The chain combines TRBV29-1 with TRBJ1-3; D not certain. Trimming pared 3 bases from V and 3 bases from J, leaving 9 bases between. The V gene's germline CDR1 is SQVTM and CDR2 ANQGSEA. The CDR3 runs 13 residues. The CDR3 is CSVDTGVGNTIYF. Written as DNA, the CDR3 is TGCAGCGTTGATACTGGAGTTGGAAACACCATATATTTT. Combining the CDR3 with reference TRBV29-1 and TRBJ1-3 gives the whole variable domain SAVISQKPSRDICQRGTSLTIQCQVDSQVTMMFWYRQQPGQSLTLIATANQGSEATYESGFVIDKFPISRPNLTFSTLTVSNMSPEDSSIYLCSVDTGVGNTIYFGEGSWLTVV.

The V gene is TRBV7-2, the J gene TRBJ2-1; perhaps TRBD2 as D (5 bases). The V end was cut by 5 bases, the J end by 10 bases, with 12 bases between. The CDR3 is made up of 12 amino acids. The germline CDR1 and CDR2 sequences are SGHTA and FQGNSA. CDR3 protein: CASSASGLEQFF. CDR3 in DNA: TGTGCCAGCAGCGCCAGCGGTTTGGAGCAGTTCTTC.

The chain has TRBV7-3 and TRBJ1-1; D remains ambiguous. Germline lookup yields CDR1 SGHTA and CDR2 FQGTGA. The CDR3 is 13 residues long. Trimming stripped 5 bases from V and 1 base from J, with 8 bases between. The CDR3 region has the DNA TGTGCCAGCAGCGCGGGAAGGAACACTGAAGCTTTCTTT. It yields the protein CASSAGRNTEAFF.

Notes on this clone: Distinct nucleotide sequences in the sample also encode this CDR3. The chain carries TRBV24-1 and TRBJ1-2; the D is unclear. Trimming took 3 bases from V and 4 from J, leaving 8 bases between them. Germline lookup yields CDR1 KGHDR and CDR2 SFDVKD. The CDR3 extends over 13 amino acids. CDR3 sequence reads: CATSDSSGYGYTF. The CDR3 DNA reads as TGTGCCACCAGTGATAGTTCAGGCTATGGCTACACCTTC.

This sequence joins TRBV5-4 and TRBJ2-5; 11 bases map to TRBD1. Germline CDR1 and CDR2: SGHNT and YYREEE (reference sequence). J lost 5 bases, V lost 1 base, and 4 bases had no gene match. CDR3 length equals 15 residues. The CDR3 DNA sequence: TGTGCCAGCAGCTTGCGGGGACAGGGGGGCGAGACCCAGTACTTC. It yields the protein CASSLRGQGGETQYF.

This sequence joins TRBV5-8 and TRBJ1-5; no reliable D call. The CDR3 extends over 12 amino acids. Trimming stripped 4 bases from V and 4 bases from J, with 6 bases between. CDR1 is SGHTS and CDR2 is YDEGEE in the germline V gene. The CDR3 here is CASSLRNQPQHF. CDR3 in DNA: TGTGCCAGCAGCCTCAGAAATCAGCCCCAGCATTTT.

The chain has TRBV5-1 and TRBJ1-3; D gene uncertain. Trimming stripped 7 bases from V and 2 bases from J, with 13 bases between. Germline V gene lookup returns CDR1 SGHRS and CDR2 YFSETQ. This CDR3 region has 14 residues. CDR3 sequence (DNA): TGCGCCAGCGGAGAGGGAAAGGCTGGAAACACCATATATTTT. Protein sequence: CASGEGKAGNTIYF.

This clone was seen only once. V is TRBV4-1 and J is TRBJ2-5; D perhaps matches TRBD2 (5 bases). The CDR3 loop spans 13 amino acids. Germline lookup yields CDR1 MGHRA and CDR2 YSYEKL. V lost 7 bases and J lost 5, with 14 bases in between. CDR3 sequence: CASTHPGKETQYF. The CDR3 region has the DNA TGCGCCAGCACCCACCCCGGGAAGGAGACCCAGTACTTC.

The rearrangement uses TRBV6-2 or TRBV6-3 and TRBJ2-3; 9 positions match TRBD1. V was clipped by 6 bases and J by 7 bases; unmatched bases: 20. Per germline, CDR1 MNHEY and CDR2 SVGEGT. This CDR3 spans 18 amino acids. DNA of the CDR3: TGTGCCAGCAGCCTTCCAGAGTTCCTGACAGGGGGAATGAATACGCAGTATTTT. Its protein is CASSLPEFLTGGMNTQYF.

CDR3 residues: CASSLVQEETQYF. The CDR3 region has the DNA TGTGCCAGCAGCTTGGTTCAGGAAGAGACCCAGTACTTC. The rearrangement links TRBV5-8 to TRBJ2-5; D uncertain. The V gene lost 0 bases and the J gene lost 3 bases, with 6 bases spanning the gap. Germline CDR1 and CDR2: SGHTS and YDEGEE. This CDR3 spans 13 amino acids.

The chain carries TRBV11-2 and TRBJ1-2; no clear D. V was cut by 5 bases and J by 6 bases, with 10 bases left in between. The V gene's germline CDR1 is SGHAT and CDR2 FQNNGV. The CDR3 loop spans 12 amino acids. In nucleotides, the CDR3 is TGTGCCAGCAGCCCGAGAGGAGATGGCTACACCTTC. Translation: CASSPRGDGYTF.

The chain joins TRBV6-5 to TRBJ2-3, with D unresolved. Germline-derived CDR1 and CDR2 are MNHEY and SVGAGI. The CDR3 runs to 10 residues. V lost 0 bases, J lost 11 bases, and 3 bases lay in between. This CDR3 is CASSYSKQYF. The CDR3 DNA reads as TGTGCCAGCAGTTACTCCAAGCAGTATTTT.

This chain connects TRBV6-2 or TRBV6-3 to TRBJ1-1; 7 nucleotides line up with TRBD1. J gave up 0 bases and V 5 bases, and 6 bases lay outside the gene matches. Germline V gene data show CDR1 as MNHEY and CDR2 as SVGEGT. The CDR3 spans 15 residues. This chain's CDR3 is CASSPRGAVNTEAFF. The CDR3 DNA reads TGTGCCAGCAGTCCCAGGGGGGCCGTGAACACTGAAGCTTTCTTT.

This chain uses TRBV6-2 or TRBV6-3 with TRBJ2-7; D not resolved. V was cut by 4 bases and J by 1 base, with 20 bases left in between. The CDR3 runs to 17 residues. Germline V gene data show CDR1 as MNHEY and CDR2 as SVGEGT. This chain's CDR3 is CASSSTDLGRRSYEQYF. In nucleotides, the CDR3 is TGTGCCAGCAGTTCCACCGACCTAGGTCGGCGGTCCTACGAGCAGTACTTC.

The rearrangement links TRBV7-6 to TRBJ1-4; TRBD1 aligns across 9 bases. Germline V gene sequence: CDR1 SGHVS, CDR2 FNYEAQ. The CDR3 contains 15 residues. The J segment lost 4 bases and the V segment lost 5 bases, leaving 5 bases of the junction unmatched. The CDR3 sequence: CASSPRTGVNEKLFF. The CDR3 coding sequence is TGTGCCAGCAGCCCCAGGACAGGGGTTAATGAAAAACTGTTTTTT.

J is TRBJ1-5 and V is TRBV12-3 or TRBV12-4, with D uncertain. V was cut by 2 bases and J by 5 bases, with 4 bases left in between. The CDR3 runs to 12 residues. The CDR3 DNA is TGTGCCAGCAGTTTATTCGATCAGCCCCAGCATTTT. It specifies CASSLFDQPQHF.

The V call is TRBV6-5, the J call TRBJ2-7, with D possibly matching TRBD1 (6 bases). Germline assignment: CDR1 MNHEY and CDR2 SVGAGI. V lost 6 bases to trimming and J lost 0 bases, with 12 bases between them. The CDR3 extends over 14 amino acids. CDR3 residues: CASSPGQFSYEQYF. Written as DNA, the CDR3 is TGTGCCAGCAGCCCCGGACAGTTCTCCTACGAGCAGTACTTC.

As to this clone: One junction end does not reproduce the germline sequence, and a read error may be involved. The chain links TRBV19 to TRBJ2-4; 9 nucleotides align to TRBD1. The CDR3 has 13 amino acids. In germline, CDR1 is LNHDA, CDR2 SQIVND (reference sequence). Here the CDR3 DNA reads TGTGCCAGTAGTATAAGGACCCGGGACAGGGTATCTTTC. Protein product: CASSIRTRDRVSF.

V usage is TRBV14 and J usage is TRBJ2-2, with 8 bases lining up with TRBD1. V lost 4 bases and J lost 4; bases outside the gene matches: 8. From germline, CDR1 is SGHDN and CDR2 FVKESK. This CDR3 has 16 residues. The CDR3 DNA is TGTGCCAGCAGCCTATGGACAGGGATCCGCACCGGGGAGCTGTTTTTT. It is translated as CASSLWTGIRTGELFF.